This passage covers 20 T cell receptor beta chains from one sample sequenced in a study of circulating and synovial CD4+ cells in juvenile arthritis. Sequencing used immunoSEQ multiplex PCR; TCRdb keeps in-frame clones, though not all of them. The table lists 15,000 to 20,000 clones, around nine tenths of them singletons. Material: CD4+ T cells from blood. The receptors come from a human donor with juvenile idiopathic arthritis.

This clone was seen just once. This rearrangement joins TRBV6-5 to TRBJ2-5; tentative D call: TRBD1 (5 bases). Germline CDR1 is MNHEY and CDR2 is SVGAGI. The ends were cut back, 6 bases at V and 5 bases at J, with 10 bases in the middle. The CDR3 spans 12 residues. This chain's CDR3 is CASSNQGETQYF. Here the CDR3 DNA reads TGTGCCAGCAGCAATCAGGGTGAGACCCAGTACTTC.

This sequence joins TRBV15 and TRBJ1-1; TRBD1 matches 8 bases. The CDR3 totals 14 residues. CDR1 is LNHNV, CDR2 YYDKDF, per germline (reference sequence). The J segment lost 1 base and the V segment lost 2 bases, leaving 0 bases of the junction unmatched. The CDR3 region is CATSRQGANTEAFF. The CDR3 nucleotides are TGTGCCACCAGCAGACAGGGGGCGAACACTGAAGCTTTCTTT.

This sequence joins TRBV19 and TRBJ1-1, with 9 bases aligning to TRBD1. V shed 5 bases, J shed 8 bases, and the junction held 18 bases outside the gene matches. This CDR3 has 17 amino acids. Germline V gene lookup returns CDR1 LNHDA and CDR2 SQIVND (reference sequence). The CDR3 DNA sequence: TGTGCCAGTAGTCCCCGGAGAGGGGCGGAAGGGACAGGGGAAGCTTTCTTT. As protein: CASSPRRGAEGTGEAFF.

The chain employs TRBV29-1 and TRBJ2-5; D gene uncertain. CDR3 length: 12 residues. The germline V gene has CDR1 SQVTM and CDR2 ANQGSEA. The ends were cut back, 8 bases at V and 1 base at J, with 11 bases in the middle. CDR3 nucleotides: TGCAGCCTCCGGGTCCTCCAAGAGACCCAGTACTTC. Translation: CSLRVLQETQYF. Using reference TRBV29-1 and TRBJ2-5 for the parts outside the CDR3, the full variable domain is SAVISQKPSRDICQRGTSLTIQCQVDSQVTMMFWYRQQPGQSLTLIATANQGSEATYESGFVIDKFPISRPNLTFSTLTVSNMSPEDSSIYLCSLRVLQETQYFGPGTRLLVL.

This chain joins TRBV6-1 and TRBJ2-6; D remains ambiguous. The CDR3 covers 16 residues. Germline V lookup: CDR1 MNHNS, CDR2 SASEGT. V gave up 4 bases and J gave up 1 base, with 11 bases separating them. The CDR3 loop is CASSGLYSSGANVLTF. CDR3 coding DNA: TGTGCCAGCAGTGGTCTTTACTCGTCTGGGGCCAACGTCCTGACTTTC.

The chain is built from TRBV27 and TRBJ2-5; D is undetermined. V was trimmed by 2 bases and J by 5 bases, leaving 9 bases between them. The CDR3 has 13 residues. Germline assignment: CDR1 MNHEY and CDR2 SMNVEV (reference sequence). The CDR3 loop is CASSLARSETQYF. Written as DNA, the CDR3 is TGTGCCAGCAGTTTAGCTAGATCGGAGACCCAGTACTTC.

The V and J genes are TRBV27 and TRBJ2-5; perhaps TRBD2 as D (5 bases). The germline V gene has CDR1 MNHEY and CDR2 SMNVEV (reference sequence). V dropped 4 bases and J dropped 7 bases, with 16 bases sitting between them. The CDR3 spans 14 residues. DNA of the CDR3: TGTGCCAGCAGTTGGTCCAGCTCGGGGATGACCCAGTACTTC. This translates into CASSWSSSGMTQYF.

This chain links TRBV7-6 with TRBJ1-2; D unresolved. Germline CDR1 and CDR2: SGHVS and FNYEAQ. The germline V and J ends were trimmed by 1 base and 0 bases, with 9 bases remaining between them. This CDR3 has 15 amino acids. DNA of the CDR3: TGTGCCAGCAGCTTAGAGCCAAAAGCTAACTATGGCTACACCTTC. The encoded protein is CASSLEPKANYGYTF. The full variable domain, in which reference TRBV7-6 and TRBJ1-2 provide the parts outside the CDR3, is GAGVSQSPRYKVTKRGQDVALRCDPISGHVSLYWYRQALGQGPEFLTYFNYEAQQDKSGLPNDRFSAERPEGSISTLTIQRTEQRDSAMYRCASSLEPKANYGYTFGSGTRLTVV.

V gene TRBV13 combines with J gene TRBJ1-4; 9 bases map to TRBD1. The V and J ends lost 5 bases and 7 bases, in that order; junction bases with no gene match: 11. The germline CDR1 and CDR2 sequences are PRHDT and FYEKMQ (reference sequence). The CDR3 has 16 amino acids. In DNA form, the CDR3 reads TGTGCCAGCAGCCGCTTAAAGGGACAGGGAATTGAAAAACTGTTTTTT. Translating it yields CASSRLKGQGIEKLFF.

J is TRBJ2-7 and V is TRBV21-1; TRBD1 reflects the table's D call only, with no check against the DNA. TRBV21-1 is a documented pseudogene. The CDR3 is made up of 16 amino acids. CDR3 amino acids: CASSKKLGQGVYEQYF. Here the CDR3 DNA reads TGTGCCAGCAGCAAAAAATTGGGACAGGGAGTGTACGAGCAGTACTTC.

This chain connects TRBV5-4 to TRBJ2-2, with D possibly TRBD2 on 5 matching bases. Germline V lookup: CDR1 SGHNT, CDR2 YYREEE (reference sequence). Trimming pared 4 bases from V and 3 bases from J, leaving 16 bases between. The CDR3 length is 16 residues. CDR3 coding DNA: TGTGCCAGCAGCACTGATTCGGACTCTTACACCGGGGAGCTGTTTTTT. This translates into CASSTDSDSYTGELFF.

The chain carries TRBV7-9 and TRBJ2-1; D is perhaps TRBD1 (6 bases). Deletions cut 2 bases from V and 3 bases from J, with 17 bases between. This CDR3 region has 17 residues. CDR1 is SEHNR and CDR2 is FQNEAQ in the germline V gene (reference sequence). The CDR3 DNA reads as TGTGCCAGCAGCTTAATTATTGGGGGCCCGGACTACAATGAGCAGTTCTTC. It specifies CASSLIIGGPDYNEQFF.

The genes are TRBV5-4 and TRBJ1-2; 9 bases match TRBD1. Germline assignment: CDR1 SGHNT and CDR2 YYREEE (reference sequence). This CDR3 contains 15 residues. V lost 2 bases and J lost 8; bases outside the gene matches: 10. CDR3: CASSLVGQGLGGYTF. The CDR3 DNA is TGTGCCAGCAGCTTAGTAGGACAGGGGCTGGGGGGCTACACCTTC.

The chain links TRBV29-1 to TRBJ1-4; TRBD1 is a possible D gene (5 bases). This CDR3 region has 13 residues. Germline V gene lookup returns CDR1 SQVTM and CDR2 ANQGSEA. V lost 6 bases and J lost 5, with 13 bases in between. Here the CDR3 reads CSVLGQENEKLFF. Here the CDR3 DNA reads TGCAGCGTCTTGGGGCAGGAAAATGAAAAACTGTTTTTT. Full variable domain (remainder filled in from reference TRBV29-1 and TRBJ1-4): SAVISQKPSRDICQRGTSLTIQCQVDSQVTMMFWYRQQPGQSLTLIATANQGSEATYESGFVIDKFPISRPNLTFSTLTVSNMSPEDSSIYLCSVLGQENEKLFFGSGTQLSVL.

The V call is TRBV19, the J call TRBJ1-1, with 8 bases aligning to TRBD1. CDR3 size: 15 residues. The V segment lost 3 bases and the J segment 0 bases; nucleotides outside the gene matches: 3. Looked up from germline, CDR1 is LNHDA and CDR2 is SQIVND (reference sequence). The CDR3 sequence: CASSIPRGLNTEAFF. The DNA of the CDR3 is TGTGCCAGTAGTATCCCCAGGGGGCTGAACACTGAAGCTTTCTTT. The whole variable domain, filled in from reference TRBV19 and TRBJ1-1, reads DGGITQSPKYLFRKEGQNVTLSCEQNLNHDAMYWYRQDPGQGLRLIYYSQIVNDFQKGDIAEGYSVSREKKESFPLTVTSAQKNPTAFYLCASSIPRGLNTEAFFGQGTRLTVV.

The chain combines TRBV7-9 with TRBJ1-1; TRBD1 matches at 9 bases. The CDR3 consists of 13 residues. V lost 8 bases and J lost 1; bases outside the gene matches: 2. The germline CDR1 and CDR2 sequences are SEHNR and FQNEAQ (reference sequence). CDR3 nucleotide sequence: TGTGCCAGCGGACAGGGGCCGAACACTGAAGCTTTCTTT. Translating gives CASGQGPNTEAFF.

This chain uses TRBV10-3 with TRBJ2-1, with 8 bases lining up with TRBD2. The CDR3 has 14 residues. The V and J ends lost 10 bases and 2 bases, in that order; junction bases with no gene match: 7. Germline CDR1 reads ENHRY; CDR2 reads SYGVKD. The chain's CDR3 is CATHSGETYNEQFF. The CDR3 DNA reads TGTGCCACCCATAGCGGGGAAACCTACAATGAGCAGTTCTTC.

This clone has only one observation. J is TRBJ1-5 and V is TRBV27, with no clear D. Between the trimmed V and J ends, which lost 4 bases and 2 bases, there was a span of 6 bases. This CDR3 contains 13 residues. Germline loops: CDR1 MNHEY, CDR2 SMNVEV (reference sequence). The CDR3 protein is CASSSRGNQPQHF. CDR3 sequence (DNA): TGTGCCAGCAGTTCGAGGGGCAATCAGCCCCAGCATTTT.

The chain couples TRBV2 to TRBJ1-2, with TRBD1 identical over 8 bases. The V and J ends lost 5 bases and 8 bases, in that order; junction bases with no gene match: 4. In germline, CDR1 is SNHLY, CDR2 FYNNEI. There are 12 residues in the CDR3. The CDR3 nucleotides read TGTGCCAGCAGTACGGACAGGGAGGGCTACACCTTC. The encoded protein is CASSTDREGYTF.

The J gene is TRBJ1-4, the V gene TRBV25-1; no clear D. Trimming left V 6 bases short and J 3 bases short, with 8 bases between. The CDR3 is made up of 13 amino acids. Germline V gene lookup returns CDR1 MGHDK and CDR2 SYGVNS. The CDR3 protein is CASREGANEKLFF. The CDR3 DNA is TGTGCCAGCAGAGAGGGCGCTAATGAAAAACTGTTTTTT.